The clone carrying this T cell receptor (beta chain) was detected ten times or more. What it recognizes is unknown. TCRdb fed the 5' RACE reads into MiXCR, producing one record per CDR3 protein. The sample lists some 570,000 distinct CDR3 sequences, about 22% occurring once. These data are taken from a study of identical twins. Findings and limits, study-wide: Invariant populations such as MAIT and iNKT cells could partly muddle zero-insertion analyses. Cross-sectional statistics underpinned the conclusions; the same donors were not followed. Within monozygotic twins, out-of-frame TCR alpha sharing was underestimated by the models.

Germline CDR1 reads LNHNV; CDR2 reads YYDKDF (reference sequence). The CDR3 consists of 15 residues. Trimming removed 4 bases from V and 8 bases from J; junction bases left unmatched: 8. Healthy Caucasians provided all donations. In addition, the sample was reused for a study of yellow fever vaccine responses in identical twins.

The sequence derives from a woman between 18 and 29 years old in good health. Sequencing was done on a sample of CD4+ T cells sorted from blood. The rearrangement links TRBV15 to TRBJ2-1; 10 bases match TRBD2. The CDR3 loop is CATSIQREGIDEQFF. As DNA, the CDR3 is TGTGCCACCAGCATCCAGCGGGAGGGAATAGATGAGCAGTTCTTC.